This TCR beta chain was sequenced for a study of CDR3 diversity in severe acne. In germline, CDR1 is LNHDA, CDR2 SQIVND (reference sequence). V shed 6 bases and J shed 0 bases, with 8 bases lying between them. The CDR3 consists of 13 residues. MiXCR, applied by TCRdb to the PCR reads, yields one record per CDR3 protein. In the table there are about 90,000 distinct CDR3 sequences, about 52% of which are singletons. This sequence was found in a male donor in good health, serving as a control. The chain has TRBV19 and TRBJ1-1; D not certain. The sequencing sample was made of blood. The CDR3 DNA reads TGTGCCAGTAGGCCCGGGGTGAACACTGAAGCTTTCTTT. It encodes CASRPGVNTEAFF.